A selection of T cell receptor beta chains follows, all from one sample in a study of blood T cell repertoires in COVID-19. The data were produced by immunoSEQ multiplex PCR, yet TCRdb's version contains in-frame clones alone and is incomplete. Among over 100,000 clones, about 80% were seen once, and the ten largest hold approximately 3.3%. Sequenced material: peripheral blood. Receptors originate from a woman of 80 years or more with active or convalescent COVID-19. Both conserved end residues are part of each CDR3. Only some rows state a clone size, as once, few, many or a class for expanded clones.

size: NA; V: TRBV11-2; CDR3: CASSLDPGPNTEAFF
size: NA; V: TRBV4-2; CDR3: CASSQDLLAGGHQETQYF
size: NA; V: TRBV4-1; CDR3: CASSQVRGATNTEAFF
size: NA; V: TRBV18; CDR3: CASSPPVGAGNTIYF
size: NA; V: TRBV3-1/TRBV3-2; CDR3: CASSRQGVTDTQYF
size: NA; V: TRBV18; CDR3: CASSRGTGGEETQYF
size: NA; V: TRBV7-9; CDR3: CASSLVENEQFF
size: NA; V: TRBV5-1; CDR3: CASSLGDRMNQETQYF
size: NA; V: TRBV5-8; CDR3: CASSAKLGLAGADTQYF
size: NA; V: TRBV6-6; CDR3: CASRSPEGQGEPQHF
size: NA; V: TRBV15; CDR3: CATSRFGQGETQYF
size: NA; V: TRBV7-2; CDR3: CASSLTGKNTIYF
size: NA; V: TRBV28; CDR3: CASSLLPGQGLSGNTIYF
size: NA; V: TRBV24-1; CDR3: CATSDARGENYNEQFF
size: few; V: TRBV13; CDR3: CASSDRSVLPGLMSGGQYF
size: NA; V: TRBV7-9; CDR3: CASNSGSLSLHF
size: once; V: TRBV11-3; CDR3: CASSLASYEQYF
size: NA; V: TRBV30; CDR3: CAWSMGGVAFF
size: NA; V: TRBV5-6; CDR3: CASSLWGGGLNQPQHF
size: NA; V: TRBV9; CDR3: CASSVGGQGSSYNEQFF
size: NA; V: TRBV23-1; CDR3: CASSHLCTEQGNNTEAFF